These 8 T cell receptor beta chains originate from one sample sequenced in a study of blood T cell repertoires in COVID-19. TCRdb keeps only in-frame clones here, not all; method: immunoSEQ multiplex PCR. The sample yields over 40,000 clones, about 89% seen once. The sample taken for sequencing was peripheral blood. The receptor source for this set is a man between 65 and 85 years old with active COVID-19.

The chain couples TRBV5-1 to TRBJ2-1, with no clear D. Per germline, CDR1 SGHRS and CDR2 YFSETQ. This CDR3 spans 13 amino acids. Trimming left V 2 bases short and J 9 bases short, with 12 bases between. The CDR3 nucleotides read TGCGCCAGCAGCTTAACGGGTTTAGGTGAGCAGTTCTTC. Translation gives CASSLTGLGEQFF.

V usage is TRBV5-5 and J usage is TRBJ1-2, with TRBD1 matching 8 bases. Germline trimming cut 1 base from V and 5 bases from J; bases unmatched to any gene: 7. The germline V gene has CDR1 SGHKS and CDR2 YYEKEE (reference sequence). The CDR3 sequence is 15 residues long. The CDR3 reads CASSLRPGGAYGYTF. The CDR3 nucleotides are TGTGCCAGCAGCTTGAGACCAGGGGGCGCATATGGCTACACCTTC.

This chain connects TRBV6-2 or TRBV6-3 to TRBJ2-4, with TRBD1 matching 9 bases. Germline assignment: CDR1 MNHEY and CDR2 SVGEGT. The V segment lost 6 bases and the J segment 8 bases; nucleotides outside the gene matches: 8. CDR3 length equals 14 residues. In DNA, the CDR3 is TGTGCCAGCAGCCATACAGGGGGCTTGGACATTCAGTACTTC. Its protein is CASSHTGGLDIQYF.

In nucleotides, the CDR3 is TGTGCCAGCAGTGTCCAGACTAGCGGGGTCTCCTACGAGCAGTACTTC. This gives the protein CASSVQTSGVSYEQYF. The chain uses TRBV2 and TRBJ2-7; 11 nucleotides match TRBD2. The CDR3 has 16 residues. Germline-derived CDR1 and CDR2 are SNHLY and FYNNEI. The junction had 5 bases not matched to a gene; V was cut back by 4 bases and J by 0 bases.

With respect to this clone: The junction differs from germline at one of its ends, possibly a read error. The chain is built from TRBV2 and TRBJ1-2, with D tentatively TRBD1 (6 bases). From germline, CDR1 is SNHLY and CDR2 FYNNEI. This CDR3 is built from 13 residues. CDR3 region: CASSEGQTYGYTF. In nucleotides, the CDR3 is TGTGCCAGCAGCGAAGGACAGACGTATGGCTACACCTTC.

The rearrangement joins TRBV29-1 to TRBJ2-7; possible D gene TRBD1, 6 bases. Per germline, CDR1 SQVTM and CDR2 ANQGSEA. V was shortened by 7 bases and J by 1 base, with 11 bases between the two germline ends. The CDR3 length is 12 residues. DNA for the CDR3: TGCAGCGCCATCGGACAGTCCTACGAGCAGTACTTC. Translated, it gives CSAIGQSYEQYF.

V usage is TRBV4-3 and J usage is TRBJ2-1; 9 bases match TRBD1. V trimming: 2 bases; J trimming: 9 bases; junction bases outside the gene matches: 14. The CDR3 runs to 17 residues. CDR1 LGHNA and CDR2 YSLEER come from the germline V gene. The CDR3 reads CASSQQHFRDRVFEQFF. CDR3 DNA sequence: TGCGCCAGCAGCCAACAACATTTCCGGGACAGGGTGTTTGAGCAGTTCTTC.

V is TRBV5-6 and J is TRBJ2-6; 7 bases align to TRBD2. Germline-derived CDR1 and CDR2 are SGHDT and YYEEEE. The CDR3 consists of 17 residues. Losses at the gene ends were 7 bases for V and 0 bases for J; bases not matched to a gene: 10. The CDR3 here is CASRWEGTPSGANVLTF. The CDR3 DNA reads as TGTGCCAGCCGATGGGAGGGTACTCCCTCTGGGGCCAACGTCCTGACTTTC.